This TCR beta chain was recorded in a study of T cell changes during pregnancy in multiple sclerosis. Sequencing was performed with immunoSEQ multiplex PCR; in TCRdb, only in-frame clones are kept and a portion is missing. The sample consists of some 21,000 clones, about 91% of them appearing once. With 3 bases removed from V and 4 bases from J, the gap between germline ends came to 7 bases. This CDR3 contains 13 residues. The germline V gene has CDR1 SQVTM and CDR2 ANQGSEA. The sample here was CD4+ T cells from peripheral blood mononuclear cells, taken in the third trimester of pregnancy. The chain carries TRBV29-1 and TRBJ2-6, with D unclear. The sequence came from a female donor with multiple sclerosis, enrolled in a pregnancy study. DNA for the CDR3: TGCAGCGTTGATCCCTACGGGGCCAACGTCCTGACTTTC. Translated, it gives CSVDPYGANVLTF.